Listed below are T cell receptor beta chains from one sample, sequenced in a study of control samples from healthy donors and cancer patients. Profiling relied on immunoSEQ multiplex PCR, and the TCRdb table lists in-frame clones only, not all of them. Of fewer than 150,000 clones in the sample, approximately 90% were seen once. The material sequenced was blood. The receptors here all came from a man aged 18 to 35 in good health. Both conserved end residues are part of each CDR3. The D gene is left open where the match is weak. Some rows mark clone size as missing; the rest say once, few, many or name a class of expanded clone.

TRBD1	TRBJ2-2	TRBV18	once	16	TGTGCCAGCTCACCCCTGACAGGGGCGCGTACCGGGGAGCTGTTTTTT	CASSPLTGARTGELFF
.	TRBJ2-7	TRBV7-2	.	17	TGTGCCAGCAGCTTAGCACGCGGAGCCGAGACGAACTACGAGCAGTACTTC	CASSLARGAETNYEQYF
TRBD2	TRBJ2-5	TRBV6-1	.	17	TGTGCCAGCAGTGAAGACCATTGGGGTAGCGGGGGAGAGACCCAGTACTTC	CASSEDHWGSGGETQYF
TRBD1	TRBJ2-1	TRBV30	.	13	TGTGCCTGGAGTGTGGGCAGGGGGAATGAGCAGTTCTTC	CAWSVGRGNEQFF
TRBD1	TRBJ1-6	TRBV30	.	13	TGTGCCTGGAGCAGACAGGGAAATTCACCCCTCCACTTT	CAWSRQGNSPLHF
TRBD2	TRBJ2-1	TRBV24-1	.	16	TGTGCCACCAGTGATCCCGGGACTAGCGGGGCCAATGAGCAGTTCTTC	CATSDPGTSGANEQFF
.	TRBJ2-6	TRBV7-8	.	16	TGTGCCAGCAGCTTGGAGGGGGCCTCTGGGGCCAACGTCCTGACTTTC	CASSLEGASGANVLTF
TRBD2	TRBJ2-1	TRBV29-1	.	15	TGCAGCGTTGTGGGTAGCGGGGGGGCCTTTTCTGAGCAGTTCTTC	CSVVGSGGAFSEQFF
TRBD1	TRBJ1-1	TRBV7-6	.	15	TGTGCCAGCAGCCGTTCGACAGGGACGAACACTGAAGCTTTCTTT	CASSRSTGTNTEAFF
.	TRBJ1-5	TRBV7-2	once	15	TGTGCCAGCAGCTTACTGGGAATGGGCAATCAGCCCCAGCATTTT	CASSLLGMGNQPQHF
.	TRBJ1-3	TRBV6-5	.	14	TGTGCCAGCAGGACGCGGAACTCTGGAAACACCATATATTTT	CASRTRNSGNTIYF
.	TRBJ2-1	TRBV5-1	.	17	TGCGCCAGCAGCTTGAGGCCAGGGTTGGTCCTTTACAATGAGCAGTTCTTC	CASSLRPGLVLYNEQFF
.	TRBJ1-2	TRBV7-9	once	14	TGTGCCAGCAGCTTAGCCGCAGAAACCTATGGCTACACCTTC	CASSLAAETYGYTF
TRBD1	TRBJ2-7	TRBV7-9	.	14	TGTGCCAGCAGCTACGGGACAGGGGTCTACGAGCAGTACTTC	CASSYGTGVYEQYF
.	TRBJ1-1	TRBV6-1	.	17	TGTGCCAGCAGTGACCCCAGTAGGTCGGTTTTGAACACTGAAGCTTTCTTT	CASSDPSRSVLNTEAFF
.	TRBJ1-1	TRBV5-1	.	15	TGCGCCAGCAGGAGACAGGTTGGGATCGACACTGAAGCTTTCTTT	CASRRQVGIDTEAFF
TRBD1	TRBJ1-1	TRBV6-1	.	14	TGTGCCAGCAGTGAACCGGGACAGCGTCCTGAAGCTTTCTTT	CASSEPGQRPEAFF
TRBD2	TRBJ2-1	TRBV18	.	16	TGTGCCAGCTCACCCGTTAGCGGGGCGGCCAACAATGAGCAGTTCTTC	CASSPVSGAANNEQFF
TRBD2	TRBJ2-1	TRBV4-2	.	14	TGTGCCAGCAGCCCTCTCCTAGCGGACAATGAGCAGTTCTTC	CASSPLLADNEQFF
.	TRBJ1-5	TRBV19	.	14	TGTGCCAGTAGTATCGGGCGGAGCAATCAGCCCCAGCATTTT	CASSIGRSNQPQHF
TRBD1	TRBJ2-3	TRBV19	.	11	TGTGCCAGTAGACAGGGGGGTACGCAGTATTTT	CASRQGGTQYF
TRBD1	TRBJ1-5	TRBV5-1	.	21	TGCGCCAGCAGCTTTCCTCCTAAAGACAGGGGGCGACCCTATAGCAATCAGCCCCAGCATTTT	CASSFPPKDRGRPYSNQPQHF
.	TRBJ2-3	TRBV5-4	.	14	TGTGCCAGCAGCTTCGACTCTAGCACAGATACGCAGTATTTT	CASSFDSSTDTQYF
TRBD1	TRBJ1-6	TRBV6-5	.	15	TGTGCCAGCAGATCGGGACAGGGGTTTTATTCACCCCTCCACTTT	CASRSGQGFYSPLHF
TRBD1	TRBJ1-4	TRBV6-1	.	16	TGTGCCAGCAGTGAACCGGGACAGGGCATTATTGGAAAACTGTTTTTT	CASSEPGQGIIGKLFF
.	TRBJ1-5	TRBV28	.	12	TGTGCCAGCACCCTTCGGGGTCAGCCCCAGCATTTT	CASTLRGQPQHF
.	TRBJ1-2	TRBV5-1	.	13	TGCGCCAGCAGCCTCTCGCGGGGAGATGGCTACACCTTC	CASSLSRGDGYTF
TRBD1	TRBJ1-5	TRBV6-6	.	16	TGTGCCAGCAATGACAGGGTTCTTGTTAGCAATCAGCCCCAGCATTTT	CASNDRVLVSNQPQHF
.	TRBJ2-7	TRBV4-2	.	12	TGTGCCAGCAGCCAAGTGGAGAACGAGCAGTACTTC	CASSQVENEQYF
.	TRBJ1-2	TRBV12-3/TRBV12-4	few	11	TGTGCCAGCATGAAAAGGAATGGCTACACCTTC	CASMKRNGYTF
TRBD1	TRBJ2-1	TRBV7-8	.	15	TGTGCCAGCAGCCTTTACAGGGGGCCCTACAATGAGCAGTTCTTC	CASSLYRGPYNEQFF
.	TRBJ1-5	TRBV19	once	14	TGTGCCAGCGGGGCACCAAATAGCAATCAGCCCCAGCATTTT	CASGAPNSNQPQHF
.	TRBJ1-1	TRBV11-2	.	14	TGTGCCAGCAGCTTAGATCGCCTGAACACTGAAGCTTTCTTT	CASSLDRLNTEAFF
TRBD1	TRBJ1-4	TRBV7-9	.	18	TGTGCCAGCAGCTTAGCTCCTTGGACAGGTGAACCTAATGAAAAACTGTTTTTT	CASSLAPWTGEPNEKLFF
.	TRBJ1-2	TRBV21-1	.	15	TGTGCCCGCTCCGGGACATACCGAGCTAACTATGGCTACACCTTC	CARSGTYRANYGYTF
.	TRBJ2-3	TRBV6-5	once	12	TGTGCCAGCAGATCCCTTTCAGATACGCAGTATTTT	CASRSLSDTQYF
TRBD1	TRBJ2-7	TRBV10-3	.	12	TGTGCCTCGGGACAGGGGTCCTACGAGCAGTACTTC	CASGQGSYEQYF
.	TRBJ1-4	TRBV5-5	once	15	TGTGCCAGCAGCTTACAGGGTACAACTAATGAAAAACTGTTTTTT	CASSLQGTTNEKLFF
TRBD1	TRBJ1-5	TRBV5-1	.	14	TGCGCCAGCAGCTCGGGACAGGCGGGTCAGCCCCAGCATTTT	CASSSGQAGQPQHF
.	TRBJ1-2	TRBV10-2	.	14	TGCGCCAGCAGTGAGTCCCCCAGATACTATGGCTACACCTTC	CASSESPRYYGYTF
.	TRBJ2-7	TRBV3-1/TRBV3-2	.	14	TGTGCCAGCAGCCAAGAGGTCGGGGTCTACGAGCAGTACTTC	CASSQEVGVYEQYF
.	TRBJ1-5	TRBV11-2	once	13	TGTGCCAGCAGCTCGTCCCTCTGGGAGCCCCAGCATTTT	CASSSSLWEPQHF
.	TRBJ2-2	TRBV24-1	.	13	TGTGCCACCAGTGGGGCAGCCACCGGGGAGCTGTTTTTT	CATSGAATGELFF
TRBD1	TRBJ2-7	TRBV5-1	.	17	TGCGCCAGCAGCTTCAACCCCTCGGACAGGGCTTCCTACGAGCAGTACTTC	CASSFNPSDRASYEQYF
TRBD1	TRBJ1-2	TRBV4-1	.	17	TGCGCCAGCAGCCAAGATCCCGACAGGGCGGCTAACTATGGCTACACCTTC	CASSQDPDRAANYGYTF
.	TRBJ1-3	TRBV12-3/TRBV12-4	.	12	TGTGCCAGCAGTTTATTCGGAAACACCATATATTTT	CASSLFGNTIYF
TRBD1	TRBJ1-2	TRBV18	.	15	TGTGCCAGCTCACGGGCGCAGGAGGCCAGGGGGGGCTACACCTTC	CASSRAQEARGGYTF
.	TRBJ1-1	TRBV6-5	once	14	TGTGCCAGCAGCCTCGGGCCGATGGAGACTGAAGCTTTCTTT	CASSLGPMETEAFF
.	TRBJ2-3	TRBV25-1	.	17	TGTGCCAGCAGTGAATTAGGCCGGGGCCGACGCACAGATACGCAGTATTTT	CASSELGRGRRTDTQYF
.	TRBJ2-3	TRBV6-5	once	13	TGTGCCAGCAGCAGCGGTCGGGCAGATACGCAGTATTTT	CASSSGRADTQYF
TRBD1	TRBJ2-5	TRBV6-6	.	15	TGTGCCAGCTACCTACAGGACAGGGACCAAGAGACCCAGTACTTC	CASYLQDRDQETQYF
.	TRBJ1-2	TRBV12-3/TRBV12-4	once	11	TGTGGTAGTTACGGTCTCTATGGCTACACCTTC	CGSYGLYGYTF
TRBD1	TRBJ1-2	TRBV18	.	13	TGTGCCAGCTCACTGGACAGGGGTGATGGCTACACCTTC	CASSLDRGDGYTF